Listed below are T cell receptor beta chains from one sample, sequenced in a study of cytomegalovirus exposure and HLA in healthy donors. The protocol was immunoSEQ multiplex PCR, while the TCRdb copy is restricted to in-frame clones and leaves out a portion. In the table there are 30,000 to 35,000 clones, 75% to 90% of which are singletons. Sequenced material: PBMCs. The origin of the receptors is a male donor in good health and CMV-seronegative. CDR3s leave out the opening cysteine and the closing phenylalanine or tryptophan.

j_gene: TRBJ1-5
len: 11
v_gene: TRBV27
CDR3aa: ASSFGVNQPQH

j_gene: TRBJ1-5
len: 12
v_gene: TRBV7-2
CDR3aa: ASRPGQEIQPQH

j_gene: TRBJ1-2
len: 10
v_gene: TRBV6-1
CDR3aa: ASGTGDYGYT

j_gene: TRBJ2-5
len: 11
v_gene: TRBV9
CDR3aa: ASSVEQEETQY

j_gene: TRBJ2-3
len: 14
v_gene: TRBV30
CDR3aa: AWNGGRGGVTDTQY

j_gene: TRBJ2-7
len: 10
v_gene: TRBV6-5
CDR3aa: ASKEGPYEQY

j_gene: TRBJ1-2
len: 12
v_gene: TRBV12-5
CDR3aa: ASARTGPNYGYT

j_gene: TRBJ2-2
len: 13
v_gene: TRBV2
CDR3aa: ASSPRTVNTGELF

j_gene: TRBJ2-6
len: 14
v_gene: TRBV7-2
CDR3aa: ASSLARGRGANVLT

j_gene: TRBJ1-2
len: 12
v_gene: TRBV5-1
CDR3aa: ASRPRTGYYGYT

j_gene: TRBJ1-6
len: 13
v_gene: TRBV19
CDR3aa: ASSQRAGGGSPLH

j_gene: TRBJ1-2
len: 9
v_gene: TRBV29-1
CDR3aa: SVDRAYGYT

j_gene: TRBJ1-2
len: 12
v_gene: TRBV30
CDR3aa: AWALETTNYGYT

j_gene: TRBJ1-1
len: 11
v_gene: TRBV7-2
CDR3aa: ASSVGPNTEAF

j_gene: TRBJ2-5
len: 15
v_gene: TRBV7-7
CDR3aa: ASSSGLAGGGGETQY

j_gene: TRBJ1-3
len: 13
v_gene: TRBV7-6
CDR3aa: ASSLAPGFGNTIY

j_gene: TRBJ1-1
len: 12
v_gene: TRBV27
CDR3aa: ASTSQGAASEAF

j_gene: TRBJ1-1
len: 15
v_gene: TRBV5-1
CDR3aa: ASSLGPGQGENTEAF

j_gene: TRBJ1-2
len: 12
v_gene: TRBV19
CDR3aa: ASSMTGARGGYT

j_gene: TRBJ1-1
len: 9
v_gene: TRBV6-6
CDR3aa: ASSYRAEAF

j_gene: TRBJ2-7
len: 13
v_gene: TRBV7-8
CDR3aa: ASSLAEGRAYEQY

j_gene: TRBJ1-2
len: 12
v_gene: TRBV7-2
CDR3aa: ASSLATGGYGYT

j_gene: TRBJ1-5
len: 14
v_gene: TRBV7-8
CDR3aa: ASSLDSGQGNQPQH

j_gene: TRBJ1-1
len: 11
v_gene: TRBV11-2
CDR3aa: ASSGQGDSEAF

j_gene: TRBJ1-2
len: 15
v_gene: TRBV10-3
CDR3aa: AITAEGQGERDYGYT

j_gene: TRBJ2-7
len: 10
v_gene: TRBV4-1
CDR3aa: ASRGEGFEQY

j_gene: TRBJ2-7
len: 16
v_gene: TRBV5-8
CDR3aa: ASSLVLAGGPSSYEQY

j_gene: TRBJ2-5
len: 14
v_gene: TRBV9
CDR3aa: ASSVRSGVKQETQY

j_gene: TRBJ1-6
len: 10
v_gene: TRBV27
CDR3aa: ASGTGNSPLH

j_gene: TRBJ1-1
len: 13
v_gene: TRBV9
CDR3aa: ASSPRDRLNTEAF

j_gene: TRBJ2-2
len: 16
v_gene: TRBV7-2
CDR3aa: ASSLQLAGASNTGELF

j_gene: TRBJ2-2
len: 11
v_gene: TRBV6-6
CDR3aa: ASRPQDTGELF

j_gene: TRBJ1-6
len: 12
v_gene: TRBV30
CDR3aa: AWSVLGRNSPLH

j_gene: TRBJ2-7
len: 15
v_gene: TRBV21-1
CDR3aa: ASSTLTERGPSYEQY

j_gene: TRBJ1-1
len: 12
v_gene: TRBV9
CDR3aa: ASSADRVNTEAF

j_gene: TRBJ1-2
len: 13
v_gene: TRBV6-5
CDR3aa: ASSYIDSTISGYT

j_gene: TRBJ1-2
len: 15
v_gene: TRBV30
CDR3aa: AGDRGLDSWINYGYT

j_gene: TRBJ2-7
len: 13
v_gene: TRBV11-2
CDR3aa: ASSLAPRVTYEQY

j_gene: TRBJ2-7
len: 9
v_gene: TRBV7-9
CDR3aa: ASSQATEQY

j_gene: TRBJ1-5
len: 13
v_gene: TRBV6-1
CDR3aa: ASSETTGDNQPQH

j_gene: TRBJ1-1
len: 9
v_gene: TRBV7-8
CDR3aa: ASRQNTEAF

j_gene: TRBJ2-5
len: 12
v_gene: TRBV14
CDR3aa: ASSQFRSQETQY

j_gene: TRBJ2-1
len: 12
v_gene: TRBV7-6
CDR3aa: ASSQFSTGDEQF

j_gene: TRBJ1-5
len: 11
v_gene: TRBV30
CDR3aa: AWSVQFNQPQH

j_gene: TRBJ1-1
len: 14
v_gene: TRBV7-9
CDR3aa: ASSFPAGTENTEAF

j_gene: TRBJ1-2
len: 11
v_gene: TRBV6-5
CDR3aa: ASSPRTGQGYT

j_gene: TRBJ1-5
len: 12
v_gene: TRBV6-6
CDR3aa: ASSRTGLGQPQH

j_gene: TRBJ2-5
len: 14
v_gene: TRBV4-1
CDR3aa: ASSPRGTGPQETQY

j_gene: TRBJ2-2
len: 14
v_gene: TRBV4-2
CDR3aa: ASSQDATGKGGELF